These T cell receptor beta chains were read from a single sample in a study of blood T cell repertoires in COVID-19. The table came from immunoSEQ multiplex PCR; TCRdb's copy has only in-frame clones and leaves some out. The table has about 170,000 clones, about 85% seen once. The sequencing input was peripheral blood. These receptors all stem from a man aged 80 or over with COVID-19, enrolled during active disease. CDR3s include the opening cysteine and the closing phenylalanine or tryptophan. The D gene is left open where the match is weak. Clone size is shown for a subset of rows, as once, few, many or a class of expanded clone.

j_call v_call d_call clone_size cdr3_aa cdr3_nt
TRBJ2-5 TRBV6-5 TRBD2 - CASRPLAGGLETQYF TGTGCCAGCAGACCACTAGCGGGGGGGCTCGAGACCCAGTACTTC
TRBJ1-1 TRBV5-1 TRBD1 - CASSFNGQGNTEAFF TGCGCCAGCAGCTTCAACGGACAGGGGAACACTGAAGCTTTCTTT
TRBJ2-1 TRBV4-3 TRBD1 - CASSLWGQGARSYNEQFF TGCGCCAGCAGCCTATGGGGACAGGGGGCGCGGTCCTACAATGAGCAGTTCTTC
TRBJ2-3 TRBV27 - few CASSPRGPGTDTQYF TGTGCCAGCAGTCCGAGAGGTCCCGGCACAGATACGCAGTATTTT
TRBJ1-1 TRBV5-4 TRBD1 - CASSLNRGYEAFF TGTGCCAGCAGCTTGAACAGGGGGTATGAAGCTTTCTTT
TRBJ1-3 TRBV27 - - CASSREMTGLFSGNTIYF TGTGCCAGCAGTCGAGAGATGACAGGCTTGTTCTCTGGAAACACCATATATTTT
TRBJ2-4 TRBV10-2 TRBD1 - CASSQQGGAKNIQYF TGCGCCAGCAGCCAACAGGGGGGAGCCAAAAACATTCAGTACTTC
TRBJ1-1 TRBV6-5 TRBD1 few CASRGQGLKTEAFF TGTGCCAGTCGGGGACAGGGGTTAAAAACTGAAGCTTTCTTT
TRBJ2-3 TRBV9 - - CASSVGRGTDTQYF TGTGCCAGCAGCGTTGGACGGGGGACAGATACGCAGTATTTT
TRBJ2-3 TRBV18 - - CASSPPRGGGTDTQYF TGTGCCAGCTCACCACCACGTGGAGGTGGCACAGATACGCAGTATTTT
TRBJ2-3 TRBV5-4 TRBD2 once CASSLGGGGTDTQYF TGTGCCAGCAGCTTAGGCGGGGGGGGCACAGATACGCAGTATTTT
TRBJ1-4 TRBV7-9 - - CASSLGREEKLFF TGTGCCAGCAGCTTAGGGAGAGAAGAAAAACTGTTTTTT
TRBJ2-6 TRBV6-6 - - CASMGAQGANVLTF TGTGCCAGTATGGGGGCCCAGGGGGCCAACGTCCTGACTTTC
TRBJ2-1 TRBV5-1 - - CASSSTANSYNEQFF TGCGCCAGCAGCTCGACAGCGAACTCCTACAATGAGCAGTTCTTC
TRBJ1-2 TRBV5-1 TRBD1 - CASTSGGSNGYTF TGCGCCAGCACCTCAGGGGGGAGTAATGGCTACACCTTC
TRBJ2-2 TRBV7-3 - - CASSQQANTGELFF TGTGCCAGCAGCCAACAGGCGAACACCGGGGAGCTGTTTTTT
TRBJ2-3 TRBV21-1 - - CASSKAGQGTDTQYF TGTGCCAGCAGCAAAGCTGGACAGGGCACAGATACGCAGTATTTT
TRBJ2-3 TRBV5-1 TRBD1 - CASSWGQGFGTDTQYF TGCGCCAGCAGCTGGGGACAGGGTTTCGGCACAGATACGCAGTATTTT